These T cell receptor beta chains were read from a single sample in a study of blood T cell repertoires in COVID-19. TCRdb keeps only in-frame clones here, not all; method: immunoSEQ multiplex PCR. This sample has fewer than 350,000 clones, with roughly 86% found just once. What was sequenced was peripheral blood. The source of these receptors is a man in his forties or fifties with active or convalescent COVID-19. Both conserved end residues are part of each CDR3. The D gene is left open where the match is weak.

d_call v_call cdr3_length cdr3_aa
NA TRBV2 13 CASKGQVNTEAFF
NA TRBV18 12 CASSPVSYEQYF
TRBD1 TRBV5-1 15 CASSFGRQGNYGYTF
NA TRBV20-1 11 CSASRLYGYTF
TRBD1 TRBV29-1 14 CSVTDRGVPGELFF
NA TRBV27 12 CASSSGSYGYTF
NA TRBV2 13 CASSVQDNSPLHF
NA TRBV27 14 CASSQRILSIDYTF
TRBD1 TRBV10-1 15 CASRRGQGAFYEQYF
NA TRBV29-1 13 CSVADGSRGTQYF
TRBD2 TRBV19 15 CASSALAGSSYEQYF
TRBD2 TRBV27 14 CASRVAGDQETQYF
NA TRBV29-1 13 CSVPAGASTEAFF
NA TRBV19 16 CASSIAGGTGANVLTF
TRBD1 TRBV9 17 CASSHTGTGIKGNTIYF
TRBD1 TRBV6-6 15 CASNTLGQGPYEQYF
TRBD1 TRBV28 13 CASSDRGNTEAFF
NA TRBV4-2 14 CASSQETSTGELFF
TRBD1 TRBV24-1 17 CATSDTTGPNSYNEQFF
TRBD1 TRBV19 13 CASSITGQGQEFF
TRBD2 TRBV4-1 18 CASSQGISGGAIPYEQYF
NA TRBV7-8 16 CASSLGGVGSNQPQHF
TRBD1 TRBV7-9 18 CASSLDYSGTGPTGELFF
NA TRBV30 11 CAWSFTYEQYF
NA TRBV6-5 11 CASSLRYGYTF
NA TRBV7-3 17 CASSPSPSVATNEKLFF
TRBD2 TRBV10-2 11 CATRGGDEQFF
TRBD1 TRBV9 15 CASSASGGDNQPQHF
TRBD1 TRBV10-2 14 CASSLTGGGQPQHF
TRBD2 TRBV10-2 17 CASGLAGGVIDTGELFF
NA TRBV2 15 CASNREGLEAYGYTF
TRBD2 TRBV3-1/TRBV3-2 15 CASSHLAGGLNEQFF
NA TRBV19 14 CASSWSGRGYGYTF
NA TRBV18 14 CASSPLANTGELFF
TRBD2 TRBV9 15 CASSVSSGGSDTQYF
NA TRBV4-2 12 CASSQDQGRNTF
TRBD1 TRBV18 16 CASSLKPGQSPDTQYF
NA TRBV10-3 14 CAIRSPADYNEQFF
TRBD1 TRBV19 14 CASRGRGIDQPQHF
TRBD1 TRBV27 16 CASSLSGTGRYSPLHF
NA TRBV4-1 15 CASSQDPRGATRQYF
NA TRBV25-1 16 CASSDTYQGNNSPLHF
NA TRBV9 15 CASSELGALGTEAFF
TRBD1 TRBV4-1 14 CASSPGQGYGEQYF
TRBD1 TRBV11-1 16 CASSRDPGQGKREQYF
NA TRBV3-1/TRBV3-2 13 CASSQRGRETQYF
TRBD2 TRBV5-8 13 CATTGGAYNEQFF
TRBD1 TRBV4-1 19 CASSQQAAGTAANNSPLHF
NA TRBV6-5 14 CASTPGDSHYEQYF
TRBD1 TRBV5-6 13 CASTKDRGDIQYF
TRBD1 TRBV2 15 CASSRSTGGEGEAFF
NA TRBV9 15 CASSSPLRAGYGYTF
TRBD2 TRBV9 13 CASGGGAQETQYF